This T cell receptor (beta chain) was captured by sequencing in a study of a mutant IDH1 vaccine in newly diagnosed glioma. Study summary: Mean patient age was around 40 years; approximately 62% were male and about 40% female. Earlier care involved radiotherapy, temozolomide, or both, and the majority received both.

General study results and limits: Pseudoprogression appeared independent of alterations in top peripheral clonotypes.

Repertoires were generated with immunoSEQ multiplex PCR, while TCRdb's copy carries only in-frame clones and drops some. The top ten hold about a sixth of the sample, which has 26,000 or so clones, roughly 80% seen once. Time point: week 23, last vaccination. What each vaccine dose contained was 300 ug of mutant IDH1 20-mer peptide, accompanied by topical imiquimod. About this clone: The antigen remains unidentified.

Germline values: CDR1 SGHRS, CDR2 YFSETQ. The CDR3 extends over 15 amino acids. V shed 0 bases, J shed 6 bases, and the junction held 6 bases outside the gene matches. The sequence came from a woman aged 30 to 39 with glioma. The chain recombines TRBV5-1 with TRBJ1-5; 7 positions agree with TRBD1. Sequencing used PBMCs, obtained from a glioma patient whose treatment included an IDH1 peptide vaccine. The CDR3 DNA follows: TGCGCCAGCAGCTTGGAGGCAGGGGGGGGTCAGCCCCAGCATTTT. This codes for CASSLEAGGGQPQHF. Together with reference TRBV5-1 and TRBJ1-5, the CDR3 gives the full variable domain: KAGVTQTPRYLIKTRGQQVTLSCSPISGHRSVSWYQQTPGQGLQFLFEYFSETQRNKGNFPGRFSGRQFSNSRSEMNVSTLELGDSALYLCASSLEAGGGQPQHFGDGTRLSIL.